This passage covers 18 T cell receptor beta chains from one sample sequenced in a study of metastatic and nonmetastatic thyroid tumors. Thyroid surgery took place with no prior treatment in any patient. TCRdb re-analyzed the PCR reads using MiXCR. The repertoire consists of 20,000 to 25,000 clones, with over 9.5% occurring once and the leading ten covering roughly 30%. What was sequenced was blood. All receptors derive from a female donor with papillary thyroid cancer or a benign thyroid nodule (not recorded which). Some clones in this sample may be carry-over from other donors' samples.

This clone was observed many times. The V gene is TRBV29-1, the J gene TRBJ1-5; 7 nucleotides agree with TRBD1. The length of the CDR3 is 12 residues. The trim removed 6 bases at V and 5 bases at J, leaving 4 bases unmatched. Germline loops: CDR1 SQVTM, CDR2 ANQGSEA. This CDR3 reads CSVGDSYQPQHF. The CDR3 nucleotides read TGCAGCGTGGGGGACAGTTATCAGCCCCAGCATTTT.

This clone was picked up a small number of times. The junction shows a germline mismatch at one end, possibly a read error. V is TRBV28 and J is TRBJ2-7, with 11 positions matching TRBD2. CDR1 is MDHEN and CDR2 is SYDVKM in the germline V gene. The CDR3 covers 15 residues. The CDR3 region has the DNA TGTGCCAGCAGCTCCCCGACTAGCGGGAACCACGAGCAGTACTTT. Protein: CASSSPTSGNHEQYF.

This clone was counted many times. CDR3 amino acids: CASSRDDEQYF. The CDR3, as DNA: TGTGCCAGCAGTCGGGATGACGAGCAGTACTTC. The chain recombines TRBV9 with TRBJ2-7; possible D gene TRBD2, 5 bases. The germline V and J ends were trimmed by 5 bases and 5 bases, with 8 bases remaining between them. Germline CDR1 and CDR2: SGDLS and YYNGEE. CDR3 length: 11 amino acids. The variable domain in full, completed from reference TRBV9 and TRBJ2-7, reads DSGVTQTPKHLITATGQRVTLRCSPRSGDLSVYWYQQSLDQGLQFLIQYYNGEERAKGNILERFSAQQFPDLHSELNLSSLELGDSALYFCASSRDDEQYFGPGTRLTVT.

A remark on this clone: This sequence may be a read error, since a much larger clone differs from it by one base. V is TRBV20-1 and J is TRBJ2-5; 13 bases are shared with TRBD2. Germline values: CDR1 DFQATT, CDR2 SNEGSKA (reference sequence). The length of the CDR3 is 14 residues. CDR3 bases: TGCAGTGCTAGTCGACTAGCGGGAGGTGAGACCCAGTGCTTC. This encodes CSASRLAGGETQCF.

At least ten counts were recorded for this clone. The gene calls are TRBV28 and TRBJ2-7; unclear D gene. The CDR3 runs to 14 residues. V was trimmed by 1 base and J by 1 base, leaving 8 bases between them. Germline V gene lookup returns CDR1 MDHEN and CDR2 SYDVKM. CDR3 nucleotides: TGTGCCAGCAGTTTATCGGCCAGGTCCTACGAGCAGTACTTC. Translating it yields CASSLSARSYEQYF.

This clone qualifies as medium-sized (0.01 to 0.1%). This chain uses TRBV6-2 or TRBV6-3 with TRBJ2-7, with D possibly matching TRBD1 (6 bases). The CDR3 has 15 residues. The V gene's germline CDR1 is MNHEY and CDR2 SVGEGT. V was shortened by 7 bases and J by 0 bases, with 16 bases between the two germline ends. CDR3 region: CASNPQGKSSYEQYF. The CDR3 nucleotides read TGTGCCAGCAACCCACAGGGTAAGAGCTCCTACGAGCAGTACTTC.

This clone was recorded many times. The chain combines TRBV6-4 with TRBJ2-2; D unresolved. V dropped 6 bases and J dropped 4 bases, with 12 bases sitting between them. CDR1 is MRHNA and CDR2 is SNTAGT in the germline V gene. CDR3 length: 14 residues. CDR3 sequence: CASRRLVATGELFF. The CDR3 DNA follows: TGTGCCAGCAGAAGATTGGTAGCCACCGGGGAGCTGTTTTTT.

V gene TRBV28 combines with J gene TRBJ1-4; the D is unclear. Germline V lookup: CDR1 MDHEN, CDR2 SYDVKM. The CDR3 runs 15 residues. Trimming cost V 6 bases and J 6 bases, with 17 bases left between them. In DNA, the CDR3 is TGTGCCAGCAGCGAACTTGACGGAACAGATGAAAAACTGTTTTTT. It specifies CASSELDGTDEKLFF.

The genes are TRBV20-1 and TRBJ2-4, with D perhaps matching TRBD2 (5 bases). Trimming shortened V by 1 base and J by 5 bases, and 21 bases separated the two germline ends. Looked up from germline, CDR1 is DFQATT and CDR2 is SNEGSKA (reference sequence). The CDR3 is made up of 17 amino acids. CDR3 loop: CSARGLLSIPRENIQYF. The CDR3 nucleotides are TGCAGTGCTAGAGGCCTGCTCAGCATCCCGCGGGAAAACATTCAGTACTTC.

This clone was detected ten times or more. The rearrangement links TRBV19 to TRBJ1-2; D gene ambiguous. This CDR3 is built from 14 residues. The V gene's germline CDR1 is LNHDA and CDR2 SQIVND (reference sequence). Trimming removed 7 bases at V and 7 bases at J, with 19 bases between. CDR3 residues: CASTPSRRRSGYTF. CDR3 DNA: TGTGCCAGTACCCCTTCCCGAAGGAGAAGTGGCTACACCTTC.

This clone was seen repeatedly, ten times or more. V gene TRBV24-1 combines with J gene TRBJ2-7, with a weak D call TRBD1 (7 bases). Germline CDR1 KGHDR, CDR2 SFDVKD. The CDR3 runs to 18 residues. V lost 0 bases, J lost 3 bases, and 20 bases lay in between. This chain's CDR3 is CATSDLWGRGDMYYEQYF. CDR3 nucleotide sequence: TGTGCCACCAGTGATTTGTGGGGCAGGGGGGATATGTACTACGAGCAGTACTTC.

This clone was seen repeatedly, ten times or more. The rearrangement uses TRBV27 and TRBJ2-3; maybe TRBD2 (6 bases). The V end was cut by 2 bases, the J end by 2 bases, with 20 bases between. The CDR3 extends over 18 amino acids. Looked up from germline, CDR1 is MNHEY and CDR2 is SMNVEV (reference sequence). CDR3 amino acids: CASSLGVRGMGFTDTQYF. The CDR3 region has the DNA TGTGCCAGCAGTTTAGGGGTTCGGGGGATGGGCTTCACAGATACGCAGTATTTT.

This clone appeared a few times. The genes are TRBV12-3 or TRBV12-4 and TRBJ1-2; D ambiguous. The ends were cut back, 6 bases at V and 9 bases at J, with 11 bases in the middle. This CDR3 has 11 residues. CDR3 in DNA: TGTGCCAGCAGCTCCCGTGGGTGCTACACCTTC. It is translated as CASSSRGCYTF.

This clone was seen many times. This chain links TRBV5-6 with TRBJ1-5; no reliable D call. CDR3 length: 13 amino acids. From germline, CDR1 is SGHDT and CDR2 YYEEEE. Trimming took 2 bases from V and 6 from J, leaving 9 bases between them. CDR3 sequence (DNA): TGTGCCAGCAGCTTTAAGCGTACTCAGCCCCAGCATTTT. Protein product: CASSFKRTQPQHF. Full variable domain (rest looked up from reference TRBV5-6 and TRBJ1-5): DAGVTQSPTHLIKTRGQQVTLRCSPKSGHDTVSWYQQALGQGPQFIFQYYEEEERQRGNFPDRFSGHQFPNYSSELNVNALLLGDSALYLCASSFKRTQPQHFGDGTRLSIL.

The genes are TRBV6-1 and TRBJ2-3; weak D call: TRBD2 (7 bases). The germline V gene has CDR1 MNHNS and CDR2 SASEGT. V shed 1 base and J shed 3 bases, with 17 bases lying between them. This CDR3 region has 17 residues. The CDR3 protein is CASSEEGGAGPTDTQYF. For the CDR3, the DNA is TGTGCCAGCAGTGAAGAGGGGGGAGCGGGGCCGACAGATACGCAGTATTTT.

For this clone: Other DNA sequences in this specimen translate into the identical CDR3. V is TRBV30 and J is TRBJ1-1; no definite D call. Per the germline V gene, CDR1 is GTSNPN and CDR2 is SVGIG (reference sequence). Trimming stripped 4 bases from V and 2 bases from J, with 14 bases between. The CDR3 loop spans 14 amino acids. CDR3 DNA: TGTGCCTGGAAAGTAGGACGAACAAACACTGAAGCTTTCTTT. Translation gives CAWKVGRTNTEAFF.

This clone was counted ten times or more. The CDR3: CASSSRLSEQYF. The CDR3 DNA sequence: TGTGCCAGCAGCTCGAGGTTATCCGAGCAGTACTTC. The chain carries TRBV7-8 and TRBJ2-7; no definite D call. The V gene's germline CDR1 is SGHVS and CDR2 FQNEAQ. The CDR3 covers 12 residues. V shed 4 bases and J shed 6 bases, with 10 bases lying between them.

This clone was seen only a few times. Given a much more abundant clone one base away, this may be a read error. J is TRBJ2-5 and V is TRBV2; D may be TRBD1 (5 bases). V shed 1 base and J shed 5 bases, with 11 bases lying between them. The CDR3 consists of 14 residues. In germline, CDR1 is SNHLY, CDR2 FYNNEI. The CDR3 reads CASSEDRRLETQYF. Written as DNA, the CDR3 is TGTGCCAGCAGTGAAGACAGGCGCCTGGAGACCCAGTACTTC.